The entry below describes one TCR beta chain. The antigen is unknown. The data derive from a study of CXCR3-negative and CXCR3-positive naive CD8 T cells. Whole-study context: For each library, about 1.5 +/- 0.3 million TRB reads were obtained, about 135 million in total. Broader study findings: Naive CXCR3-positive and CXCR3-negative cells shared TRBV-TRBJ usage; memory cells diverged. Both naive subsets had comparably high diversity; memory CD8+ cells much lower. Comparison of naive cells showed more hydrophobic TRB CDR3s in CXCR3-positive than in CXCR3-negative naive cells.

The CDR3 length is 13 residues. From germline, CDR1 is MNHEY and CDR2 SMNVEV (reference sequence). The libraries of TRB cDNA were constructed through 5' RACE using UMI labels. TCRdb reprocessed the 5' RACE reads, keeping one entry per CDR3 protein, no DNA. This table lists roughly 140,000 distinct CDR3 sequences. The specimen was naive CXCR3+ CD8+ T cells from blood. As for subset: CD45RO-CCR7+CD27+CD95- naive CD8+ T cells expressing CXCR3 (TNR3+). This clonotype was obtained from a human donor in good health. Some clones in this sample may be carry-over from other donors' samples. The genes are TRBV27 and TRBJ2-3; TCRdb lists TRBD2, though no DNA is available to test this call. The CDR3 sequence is CASSPGLPDTQYF.